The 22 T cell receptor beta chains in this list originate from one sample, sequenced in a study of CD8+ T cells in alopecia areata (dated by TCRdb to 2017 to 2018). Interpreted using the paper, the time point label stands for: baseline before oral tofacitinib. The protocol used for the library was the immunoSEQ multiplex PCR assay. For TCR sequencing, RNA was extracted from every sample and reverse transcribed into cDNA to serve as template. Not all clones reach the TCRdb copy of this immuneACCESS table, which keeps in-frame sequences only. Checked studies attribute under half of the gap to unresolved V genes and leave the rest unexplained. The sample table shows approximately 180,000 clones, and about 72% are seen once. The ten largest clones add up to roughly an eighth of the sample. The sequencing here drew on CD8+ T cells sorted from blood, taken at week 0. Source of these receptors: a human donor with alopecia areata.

The CDR3 region has the DNA TGTGCCAGCAGCCTACGTTTGAGACTTTCCTACAATGAGCAGTTCTTC. Its protein product is CASSLRLRLSYNEQFF. V usage is TRBV13 and J usage is TRBJ2-1; D not certain. V dropped 5 bases and J dropped 1 base, with 15 bases sitting between them. The V gene's germline CDR1 is PRHDT and CDR2 FYEKMQ (reference sequence). The CDR3 extends over 16 amino acids.

CDR3 loop: CASRKTPGPEETQYF. In DNA form, the CDR3 reads TGTGCCAGCAGAAAAACCCCGGGACCAGAAGAGACCCAGTACTTC. The rearrangement joins TRBV6-5 to TRBJ2-5, with D perhaps matching TRBD1 or TRBD2 (5 bases each). CDR1 is MNHEY, CDR2 SVGAGI, per germline. CDR3 size: 15 residues. With 6 bases removed from V and 3 bases from J, the gap between germline ends came to 17 bases.

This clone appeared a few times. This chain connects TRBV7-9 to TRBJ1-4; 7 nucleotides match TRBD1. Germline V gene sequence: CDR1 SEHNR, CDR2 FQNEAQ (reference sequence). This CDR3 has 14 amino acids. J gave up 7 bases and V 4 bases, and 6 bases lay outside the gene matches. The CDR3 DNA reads TGTGCCAGCAGCTCTAGGGGGCGCGGTGAAAAACTGTTTTTT. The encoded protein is CASSSRGRGEKLFF.

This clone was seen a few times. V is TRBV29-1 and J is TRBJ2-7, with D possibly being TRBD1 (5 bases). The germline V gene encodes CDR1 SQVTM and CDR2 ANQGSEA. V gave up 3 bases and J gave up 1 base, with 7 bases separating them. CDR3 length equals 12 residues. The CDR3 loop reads CSVDQGSYEQYF. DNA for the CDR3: TGCAGCGTTGATCAGGGTTCCTACGAGCAGTACTTC.

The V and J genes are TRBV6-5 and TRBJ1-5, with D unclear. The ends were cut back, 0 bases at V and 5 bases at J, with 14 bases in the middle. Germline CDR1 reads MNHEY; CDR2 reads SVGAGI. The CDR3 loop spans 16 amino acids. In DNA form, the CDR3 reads TGTGCCAGCAGTTACTCAATGGAGTTGGTTGATCAGCCCCAGCATTTT. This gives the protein CASSYSMELVDQPQHF.

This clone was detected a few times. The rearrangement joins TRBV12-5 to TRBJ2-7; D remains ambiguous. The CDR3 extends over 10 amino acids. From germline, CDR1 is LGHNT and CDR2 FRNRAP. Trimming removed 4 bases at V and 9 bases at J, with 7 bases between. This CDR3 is CASGSPTQYF. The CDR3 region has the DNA TGTGCTAGTGGTTCCCCGACGCAGTACTTC.

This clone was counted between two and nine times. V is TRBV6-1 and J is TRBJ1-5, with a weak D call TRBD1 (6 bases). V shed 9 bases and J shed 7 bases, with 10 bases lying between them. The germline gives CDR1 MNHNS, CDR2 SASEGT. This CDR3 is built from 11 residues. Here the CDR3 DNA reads TGTGCCAGACAGGGTCGGCAGCCCCAGCATTTT. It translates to CARQGRQPQHF.

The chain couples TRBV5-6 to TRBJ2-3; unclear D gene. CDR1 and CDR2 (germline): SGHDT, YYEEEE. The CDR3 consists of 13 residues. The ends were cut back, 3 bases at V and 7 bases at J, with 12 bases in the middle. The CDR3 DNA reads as TGTGCCAGCAGCTGGGTCGGGTCATATACGCAGTATTTT. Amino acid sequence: CASSWVGSYTQYF. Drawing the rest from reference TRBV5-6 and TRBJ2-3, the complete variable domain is DAGVTQSPTHLIKTRGQQVTLRCSPKSGHDTVSWYQQALGQGPQFIFQYYEEEERQRGNFPDRFSGHQFPNYSSELNVNALLLGDSALYLCASSWVGSYTQYFGPGTRLTVL.

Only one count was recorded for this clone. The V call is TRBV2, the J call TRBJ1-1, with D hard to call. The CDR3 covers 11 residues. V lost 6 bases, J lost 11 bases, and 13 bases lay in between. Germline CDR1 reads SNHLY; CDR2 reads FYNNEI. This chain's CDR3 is CASRARDGAFF. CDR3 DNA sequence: TGTGCCAGCAGGGCAAGGGATGGCGCTTTCTTT.

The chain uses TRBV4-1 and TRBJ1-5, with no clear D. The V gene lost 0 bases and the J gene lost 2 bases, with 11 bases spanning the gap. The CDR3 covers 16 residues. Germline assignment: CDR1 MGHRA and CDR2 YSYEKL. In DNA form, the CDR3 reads TGCGCCAGCAGCCAAGAATTACCCGCGGGCAATCAGCCCCAGCATTTT. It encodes CASSQELPAGNQPQHF.

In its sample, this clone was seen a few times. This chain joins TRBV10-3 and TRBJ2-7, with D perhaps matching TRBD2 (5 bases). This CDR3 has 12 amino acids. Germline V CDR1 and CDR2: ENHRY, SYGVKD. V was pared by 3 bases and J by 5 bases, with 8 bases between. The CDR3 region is CAISDTSDEQYF. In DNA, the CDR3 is TGTGCCATCAGTGACACTAGTGACGAGCAGTACTTC.

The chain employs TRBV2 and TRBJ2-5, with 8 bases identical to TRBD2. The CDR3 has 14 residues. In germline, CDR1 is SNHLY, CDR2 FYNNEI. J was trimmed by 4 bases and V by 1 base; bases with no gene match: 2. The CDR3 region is CASSEVGGGETQYF. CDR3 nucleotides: TGTGCCAGCAGTGAAGTCGGGGGGGGAGAGACCCAGTACTTC.

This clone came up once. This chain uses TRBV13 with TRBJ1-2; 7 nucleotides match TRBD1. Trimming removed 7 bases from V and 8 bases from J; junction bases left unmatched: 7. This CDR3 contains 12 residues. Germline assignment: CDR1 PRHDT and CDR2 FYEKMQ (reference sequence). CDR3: CASTLEGAGYTF. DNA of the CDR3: TGTGCCAGCACGTTGGAGGGGGCCGGCTACACCTTC.

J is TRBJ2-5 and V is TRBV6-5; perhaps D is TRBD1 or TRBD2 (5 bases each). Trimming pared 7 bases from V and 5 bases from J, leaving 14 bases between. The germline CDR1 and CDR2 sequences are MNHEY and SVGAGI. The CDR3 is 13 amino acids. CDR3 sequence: CASKPDWGETQYF. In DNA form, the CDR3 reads TGTGCCAGCAAACCTGACTGGGGGGAGACCCAGTACTTC.

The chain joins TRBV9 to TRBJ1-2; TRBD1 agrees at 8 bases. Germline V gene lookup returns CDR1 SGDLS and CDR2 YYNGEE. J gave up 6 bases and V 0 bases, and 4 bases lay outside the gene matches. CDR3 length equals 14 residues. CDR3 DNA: TGTGCCAGCAGCGTAGAGGACAGGGTGAATGGCTACACCTTC. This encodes CASSVEDRVNGYTF.

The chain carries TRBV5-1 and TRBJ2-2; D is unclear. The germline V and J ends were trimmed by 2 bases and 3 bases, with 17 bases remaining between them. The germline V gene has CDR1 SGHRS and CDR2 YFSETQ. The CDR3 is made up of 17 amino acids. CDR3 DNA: TGCGCCAGCAGCTTTCACCGCCTCGGGCGCTACACCGGGGAGCTGTTTTTT. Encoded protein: CASSFHRLGRYTGELFF.

The CDR3 nucleotides read TGTGCCAGCAGCGTAGACGAGGCGGAGAGCTCCTACAATGAGCAGTTCTTC. This translates into CASSVDEAESSYNEQFF. This chain joins TRBV9 and TRBJ2-1; no firm D call. V was cut by 0 bases and J by 0 bases, with 13 bases left in between. Germline V CDR1 and CDR2: SGDLS, YYNGEE. This CDR3 is built from 17 residues.

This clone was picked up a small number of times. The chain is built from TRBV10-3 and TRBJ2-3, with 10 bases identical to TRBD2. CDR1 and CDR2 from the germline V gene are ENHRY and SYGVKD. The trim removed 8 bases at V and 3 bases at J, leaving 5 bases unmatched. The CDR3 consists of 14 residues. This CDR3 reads CAIQPSGGTDTQYF. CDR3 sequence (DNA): TGTGCCATCCAACCTAGCGGGGGAACAGATACGCAGTATTTT.

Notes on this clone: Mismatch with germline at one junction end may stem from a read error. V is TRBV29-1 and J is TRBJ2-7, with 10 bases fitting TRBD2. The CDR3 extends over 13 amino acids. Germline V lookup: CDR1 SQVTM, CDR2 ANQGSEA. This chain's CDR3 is CSVEAGGTYEQYF. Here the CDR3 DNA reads TGCAGCGTGGAAGCGGGGGGGACCTACGAGCAGTACTTC.

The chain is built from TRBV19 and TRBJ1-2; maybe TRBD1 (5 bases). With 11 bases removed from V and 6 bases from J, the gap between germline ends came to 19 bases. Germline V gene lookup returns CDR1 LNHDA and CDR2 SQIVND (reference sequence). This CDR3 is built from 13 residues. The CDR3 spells CAGGFEGRNGYTF. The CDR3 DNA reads TGTGCCGGAGGGTTTGAGGGGCGAAATGGCTACACCTTC. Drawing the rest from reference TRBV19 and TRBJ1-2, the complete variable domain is DGGITQSPKYLFRKEGQNVTLSCEQNLNHDAMYWYRQDPGQGLRLIYYSQIVNDFQKGDIAEGYSVSREKKESFPLTVTSAQKNPTAFYLCAGGFEGRNGYTFGSGTRLTVV.

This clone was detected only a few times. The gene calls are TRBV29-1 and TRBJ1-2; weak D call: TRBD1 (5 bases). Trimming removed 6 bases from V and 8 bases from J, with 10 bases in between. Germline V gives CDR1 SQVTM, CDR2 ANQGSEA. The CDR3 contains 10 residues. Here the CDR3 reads CSVSGLGYTF. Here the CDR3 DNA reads TGCAGCGTGTCAGGGTTAGGCTACACCTTC.

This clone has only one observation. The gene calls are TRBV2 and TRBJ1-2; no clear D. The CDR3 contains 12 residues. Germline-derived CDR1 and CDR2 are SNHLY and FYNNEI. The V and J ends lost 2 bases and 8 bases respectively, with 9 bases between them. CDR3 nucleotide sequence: TGTGCCAGCAGTGAACTCGGAAGAGGCTACACCTTC. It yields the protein CASSELGRGYTF.